What follows are 25 T cell receptor beta chains derived from one specimen sequenced in a study of Graves' ophthalmopathy and Graves' hyperthyroidism. Amplification from RNA transcripts yielded the TCR beta CDR3 regions. RT-PCR was first run with HTBI primers, then multiplex PCR in a second round. One entry per CDR3 protein results from TCRdb running MiXCR on the multiplex PCR reads. The sample contains approximately 540,000 distinct CDR3 sequences, approximately 35% of which appear only once. The sequenced material came from peripheral blood or thyroid tissue (not recorded which). These receptors all come from an adult man with Graves' hyperthyroidism.

This clonotype was recorded many times. This rearrangement joins TRBV6-6 to TRBJ1-5; the D is unclear. V gave up 5 bases and J gave up 2 bases, with 13 bases separating them. The V gene's germline CDR1 is MNHNY and CDR2 SVGAGI (reference sequence). The CDR3 length is 15 residues. This chain's CDR3 is CASSRASDGNQPQHF. The CDR3 region has the DNA TGTGCCAGCAGTCGAGCCTCGGACGGCAATCAGCCCCAGCATTTT.

The chain couples TRBV29-1 to TRBJ2-7; 9 bases line up with TRBD1. The CDR3 is 13 residues long. Germline CDR1 and CDR2: SQVTM and ANQGSEA. V gave up 8 bases and J gave up 4 bases; unmatched junction bases: 9. The CDR3 DNA is TGCAGCAGTAGAGACAGGGGGGATTACGAGCAGTACTTC. Encoded protein: CSSRDRGDYEQYF.

Points on this clonotype: One end of the junction varies from germline; a read error may be responsible. The gene calls are TRBV10-3 and TRBJ1-1; D unresolved. Germline values: CDR1 ENHRY, CDR2 SYGVKD. This CDR3 has 13 residues. In DNA form, the CDR3 reads TGTGCCAGCAGTTACGGGTCAAACACTGAAGCTTCCTTT. Amino acid sequence: CASSYGSNTEASF.

This clonotype was counted only a few times. A read error may produce the germline difference seen at one junction end. The V call is TRBV29-1, the J call TRBJ2-1; D is perhaps TRBD2 (6 bases). CDR1 is SQVTM, CDR2 ANQGSEA, per germline. This CDR3 is 15 amino acids long. CDR3 bases: TGCAGCGTTTCCGTAGCGGTTAGCTCCTACAGTGAGCAGTTCTTC. It is translated as CSVSVAVSSYSEQFF.

This clonotype showed up just a few times. The chain is built from TRBV12-3 or TRBV12-4 and TRBJ1-3; D is uncertain. This CDR3 region has 16 residues. V was shortened by 1 base and J by 0 bases, with 10 bases between the two germline ends. Here the CDR3 reads CASSLGLQISGNTIYF. The CDR3, as DNA: TGTGCCAGCAGTTTAGGACTGCAGATCTCTGGAAACACCATATATTTT.

The genes are TRBV2 and TRBJ1-2, with a tentative D call TRBD1 (5 bases). This CDR3 has 14 residues. From germline, CDR1 is SNHLY and CDR2 FYNNEI. The V gene lost 4 bases and the J gene lost 2 bases, with 11 bases spanning the gap. The CDR3 DNA reads as TGTGCCAGCAGTGGAGTCGGGACGAACTATGGCTACACCTTC. The encoded protein is CASSGVGTNYGYTF.

About this clonotype itself: A single base separates this from a much larger clone, so it may be a read error. The CDR3 sequence: CASSTDPGRGEKLFF. The CDR3 DNA is TGTGCCAGCAGCACCGACCCAGGTAGGGGGGAAAAACTGTTTTTT. The chain uses TRBV5-4 and TRBJ1-4; a possible D gene is TRBD1 (6 bases). The CDR3 consists of 15 residues. Germline assignment: CDR1 SGHNT and CDR2 YYREEE (reference sequence). V lost 4 bases to trimming and J lost 8 bases, with 18 bases between them.

The CDR3 loop reads CATSRASGVYTGELFF. CDR3 DNA sequence: TGTGCCACCAGCAGAGCTAGCGGGGTGTACACCGGGGAGCTGTTTTTT. The chain combines TRBV15 with TRBJ2-2; 9 nucleotides line up with TRBD2. The germline gives CDR1 LNHNV, CDR2 YYDKDF (reference sequence). Trimming at V came to 1 base and at J to 3 bases, leaving 3 bases not matched to a gene. The CDR3 covers 16 residues.

Note on this clonotype: Germline is not matched at one junction end, which may reflect a read error. This sequence joins TRBV7-2 and TRBJ2-1; D may be TRBD2 (6 bases). The CDR3 covers 17 residues. Germline lookup yields CDR1 SGHTA and CDR2 FQGNSA. The DNA of the CDR3 is TGTGTCAGCAGCTTAGATGAAGGAGGGCCCTCCTACAATGAGCAGTTCTTC. Its translation is CVSSLDEGGPSYNEQFF.

The rearrangement joins TRBV7-9 to TRBJ1-3, with 7 bases that match TRBD1. The CDR3 has 16 residues. In germline, CDR1 is SEHNR, CDR2 FQNEAQ (reference sequence). The V and J ends lost 4 bases and 8 bases, in that order; junction bases with no gene match: 14. CDR3 amino acids: CASSWDSDSYGYTIYF. For the CDR3, the DNA is TGTGCCAGCAGCTGGGACAGCGATTCCTATGGCTACACCATATATTTT.

This chain links TRBV20-1 with TRBJ2-3; 12 bases are shared with TRBD2. Germline assignment: CDR1 DFQATT and CDR2 SNEGSKA (reference sequence). This CDR3 region has 16 residues. With 5 bases clipped from V and 2 bases from J, the junction kept 8 bases outside the gene matches. The CDR3 spells CSAGRLAGANTDTQYF. The CDR3 DNA reads as TGCAGTGCTGGAAGACTAGCGGGAGCGAACACAGATACGCAGTATTTT.

There are many counts of this clonotype. The chain is built from TRBV24-1 and TRBJ1-1; no definite D call. Germline V gives CDR1 KGHDR, CDR2 SFDVKD. Trimming shortened V by 6 bases and J by 3 bases, and 7 bases separated the two germline ends. The CDR3 runs 12 residues. CDR3 in DNA: TGTGCCACCAGTTACGGCGACACTGAAGCTTTCTTT. It specifies CATSYGDTEAFF.

The J gene is TRBJ2-7, the V gene TRBV7-8; the D is unclear. Germline lookup yields CDR1 SGHVS and CDR2 FQNEAQ. Trimming left V 5 bases short and J 7 bases short, with 21 bases between. The CDR3 runs 15 residues. CDR3 bases: TGTGCCAGCAGCGTTGAAGATGTGGCGCGTACTGAGCAGTACTTC. Translation: CASSVEDVARTEQYF. Supplemented by reference TRBV7-8 and TRBJ2-7, the full variable domain reads GAGVSQSPRYKVAKRGQDVALRCDPISGHVSLFWYQQALGQGPEFLTYFQNEAQLDKSGLPSDRFFAERPEGSVSTLKIQRTQQEDSAVYLCASSVEDVARTEQYFGPGTRLTVT.

This clonotype has a count of ten or more. The chain has TRBV13 and TRBJ2-5; unclear D gene. Germline CDR1 PRHDT, CDR2 FYEKMQ (reference sequence). CDR3 length: 15 amino acids. Trimming stripped 0 bases from V and 5 bases from J, with 13 bases between. The CDR3 sequence is CASSLGNLARETQYF. For the CDR3, the DNA is TGTGCCAGCAGCTTAGGTAACCTGGCGAGGGAGACCCAGTACTTC.

The genes are TRBV10-3 and TRBJ2-7; D not certain. This CDR3 contains 13 residues. Germline CDR1 reads ENHRY; CDR2 reads SYGVKD. The V gene lost 0 bases and the J gene lost 4 bases, with 7 bases spanning the gap. The CDR3 DNA reads TGTGCCATCAGTGAGTCCGGGCAGTACGAGCAGTACTTC. It encodes CAISESGQYEQYF.

CDR3 amino acids: CASSQDDLGHKNTEAFF. The DNA of the CDR3 is TGTGCCAGCAGCCAAGACGATCTTGGACACAAGAACACTGAAGCTTTCTTT. The chain joins TRBV14 to TRBJ1-1, with D perhaps TRBD1 (5 bases). The CDR3 length is 17 residues. Per the germline V gene, CDR1 is SGHDN and CDR2 is FVKESK. Trimming removed 0 bases from V and 1 base from J, with 15 bases in between.

This clonotype was seen a handful of times. This chain joins TRBV28 and TRBJ2-7; D is perhaps TRBD1 (5 bases). Germline V lookup: CDR1 MDHEN, CDR2 SYDVKM. V was trimmed by 3 bases and J by 3 bases, leaving 12 bases between them. This CDR3 comprises 14 residues. CDR3 DNA sequence: TGTGCCAGCAGTTTTCTATCAGGGTTCTACGAGCAGTACTTC. Its protein is CASSFLSGFYEQYF.

This clonotype has a count of ten or more. V usage is TRBV5-1 and J usage is TRBJ1-1; 9 bases match TRBD1. Per the germline V gene, CDR1 is SGHRS and CDR2 is YFSETQ. This CDR3 has 15 residues. The J segment lost 3 bases and the V segment lost 3 bases, leaving 6 bases of the junction unmatched. The DNA of the CDR3 is TGCGCCAGCAGCTCGCCGGGACAGGGCTACACTGAAGCTTTCTTT. This gives the protein CASSSPGQGYTEAFF.

This clonotype was detected many times. This rearrangement joins TRBV5-1 to TRBJ2-5; 9 positions match TRBD1. Germline V gene data show CDR1 as SGHRS and CDR2 as YFSETQ. The CDR3 consists of 14 residues. V was clipped by 3 bases and J by 4 bases; unmatched bases: 4. The CDR3, as DNA: TGCGCCAGCAGCTGGGGGACAGGGAGAGAGACCCAGTACTTC. Protein product: CASSWGTGRETQYF.

This clonotype came up once. The CDR3 does not end in the conserved phenylalanine or tryptophan, so this is likely a read error. Because the CDR3's place on the DNA is in doubt, the DNA is left out and the CDR3 is given as listed by TCRdb. The chain carries TRBV19 and TRBJ1-6. A total of 8 residues make up the CDR3, ends included. Germline CDR1 LNHDA, CDR2 SQIVND (reference sequence). The CDR3 loop reads CASSIRAS.

This clonotype was counted ten times or more. The chain uses TRBV7-2 and TRBJ2-7, with a possible D match to TRBD1 (6 bases). The germline V and J ends were trimmed by 7 bases and 3 bases, with 16 bases remaining between them. The CDR3 is made up of 14 amino acids. Germline V gives CDR1 SGHTA, CDR2 FQGNSA. The CDR3 region has the DNA TGTGCCAGCACCATTGGGGGCTTCGACTACGAGCAGTACTTC. Its protein product is CASTIGGFDYEQYF.

This clonotype was detected ten times or more. The CDR3 here is CSASGVRGGQPQHF. CDR3 sequence (DNA): TGCAGTGCTAGCGGGGTGAGGGGGGGCCAGCCCCAGCATTTT. The rearrangement links TRBV20-1 to TRBJ1-5, with D perhaps TRBD1 (6 bases). The ends were cut back, 3 bases at V and 7 bases at J, with 16 bases in the middle. Looked up from germline, CDR1 is DFQATT and CDR2 is SNEGSKA (reference sequence). This CDR3 is built from 14 residues.

The chain combines TRBV12-3 or TRBV12-4 with TRBJ1-1, with D uncertain. V lost 6 bases, J lost 4 bases, and 15 bases lay in between. This CDR3 spans 14 amino acids. The CDR3 spells CASRRTVGGTEAFF. The CDR3 region has the DNA TGTGCCAGCAGGCGCACCGTTGGCGGCACTGAAGCTTTCTTT.

The sample holds one count of this clonotype. The chain recombines TRBV9 with TRBJ2-5, with D perhaps TRBD1 (6 bases). The CDR3 is made up of 15 amino acids. V was pared by 7 bases and J by 0 bases, with 16 bases between. Germline V gene sequence: CDR1 SGDLS, CDR2 YYNGEE. The CDR3 protein is CASSPPAGDQETQYF. CDR3 nucleotides: TGTGCCAGCTCACCACCGGCAGGGGACCAAGAGACCCAGTACTTC.

In its sample, this clonotype was seen a few times. The V call is TRBV29-1, the J call TRBJ1-2; 9 bases align to TRBD1. V gave up 8 bases and J gave up 4 bases; unmatched junction bases: 11. CDR1 and CDR2 from the germline V gene are SQVTM and ANQGSEA. The CDR3 is 14 residues long. The CDR3 loop reads CSLAPPTGGYGYTF. The CDR3 nucleotides are TGCAGCCTAGCCCCGCCGACAGGGGGCTATGGCTACACCTTC.